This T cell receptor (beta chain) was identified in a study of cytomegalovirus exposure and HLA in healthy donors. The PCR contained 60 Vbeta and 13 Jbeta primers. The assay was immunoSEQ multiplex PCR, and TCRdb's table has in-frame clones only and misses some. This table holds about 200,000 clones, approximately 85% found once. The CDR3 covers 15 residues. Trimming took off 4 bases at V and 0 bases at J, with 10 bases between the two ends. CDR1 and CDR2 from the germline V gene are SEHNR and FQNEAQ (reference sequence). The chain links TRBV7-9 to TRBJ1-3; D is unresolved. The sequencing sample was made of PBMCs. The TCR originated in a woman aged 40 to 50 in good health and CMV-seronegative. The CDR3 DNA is TGTGCCAGCAGCTCTAATGGGCCCTCTGGAAACACCATATATTTT. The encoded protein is CASSSNGPSGNTIYF. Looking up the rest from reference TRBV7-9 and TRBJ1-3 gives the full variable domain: DTGVSQNPRHKITKRGQNVTFRCDPISEHNRLYWYRQTLGQGPEFLTYFQNEAQLEKSRLLSDRFSAERPKGSFSTLEIQRTEQGDSAMYLCASSSNGPSGNTIYFGEGSWLTVV.